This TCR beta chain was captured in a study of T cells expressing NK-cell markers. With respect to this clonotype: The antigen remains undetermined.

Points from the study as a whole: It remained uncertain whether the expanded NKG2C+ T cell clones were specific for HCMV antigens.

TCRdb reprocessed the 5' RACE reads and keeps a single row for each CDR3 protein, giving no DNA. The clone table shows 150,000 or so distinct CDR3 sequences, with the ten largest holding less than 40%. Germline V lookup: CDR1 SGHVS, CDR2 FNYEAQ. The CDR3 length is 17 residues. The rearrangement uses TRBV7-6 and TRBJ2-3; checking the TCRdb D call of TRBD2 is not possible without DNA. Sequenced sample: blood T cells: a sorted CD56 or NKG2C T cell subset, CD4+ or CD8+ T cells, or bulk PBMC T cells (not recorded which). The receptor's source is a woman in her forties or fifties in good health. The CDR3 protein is CASSFSIRGRGVDTQYF.